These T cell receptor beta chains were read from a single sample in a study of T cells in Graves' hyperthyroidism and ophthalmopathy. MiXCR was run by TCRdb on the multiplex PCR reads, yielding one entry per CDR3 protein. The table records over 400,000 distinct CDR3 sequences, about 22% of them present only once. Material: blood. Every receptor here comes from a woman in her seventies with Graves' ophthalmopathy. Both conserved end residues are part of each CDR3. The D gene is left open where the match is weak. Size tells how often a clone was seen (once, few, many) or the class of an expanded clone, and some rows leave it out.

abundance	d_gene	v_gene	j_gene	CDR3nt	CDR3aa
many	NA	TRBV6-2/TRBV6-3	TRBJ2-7	TGTGCCAGCAGTTACGAGGTACGCAGATTCTACGAGCAGTACTTC	CASSYEVRRFYEQYF
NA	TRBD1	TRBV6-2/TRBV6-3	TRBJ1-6	TGTGCCAGCAGAGGCGAGACAGGGAACTCACCCCTCCACTTT	CASRGETGNSPLHF
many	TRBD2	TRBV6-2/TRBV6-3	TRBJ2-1	TGTGCCAGCACCCGGGAGGCCTACAATGAGCAGTTCTTC	CASTREAYNEQFF
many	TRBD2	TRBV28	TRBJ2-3	TGTGCCAGCCCTCCTATAGCGGGAGGCACAGATACGCAGTATTTT	CASPPIAGGTDTQYF
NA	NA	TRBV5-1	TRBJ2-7	TGCGCCAGCAGCGAGGGACGGCCCTACGAGCAGTACTTC	CASSEGRPYEQYF
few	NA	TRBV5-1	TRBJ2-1	TGCGCCAGCAGCTCATCGACCCGAGGGAATGAGCAGTTCTTC	CASSSSTRGNEQFF
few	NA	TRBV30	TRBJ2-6	TGTGCCTGGAGGGGGGCTGGGGCCAACGTCCTGACTTTC	CAWRGAGANVLTF
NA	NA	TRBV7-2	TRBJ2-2	TGTGCCAGCACCCTAGACACCATCACCGGGGAGCTGTTTTTT	CASTLDTITGELFF
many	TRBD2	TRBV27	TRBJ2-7	TGTGCCAGCAGTTTCATAGCGGGAGCCCAGCTAGGTCTCGAGCAGTACTTC	CASSFIAGAQLGLEQYF
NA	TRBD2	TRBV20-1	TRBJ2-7	TGCAGTGCTAGAGATGTAGTAGCGGGAGGGCCTTCCTACGAGCAGTACTTC	CSARDVVAGGPSYEQYF
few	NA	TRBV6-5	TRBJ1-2	TGTGCCAGCAGTTACGGTTCAGGGAGTGGCTACACCTTC	CASSYGSGSGYTF
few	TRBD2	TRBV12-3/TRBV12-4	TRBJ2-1	TGTGCCAGCAGTTTAGGGGCTAGCGGGAGCTCCTACAATGAGCAGTTCTTC	CASSLGASGSSYNEQFF
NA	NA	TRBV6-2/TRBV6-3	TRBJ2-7	TGTGCCAGCAATAAACGGTCGGGGGACCCCTCCTACGAGCAGTACTTC	CASNKRSGDPSYEQYF
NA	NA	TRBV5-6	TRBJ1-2	TGTGCCAGCAAGGGGGAAGGTAGGAACTCTGCGGAGAACTATGGCTACACCTTC	CASKGEGRNSAENYGYTF
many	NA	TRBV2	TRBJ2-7	TGTGCCAGCAGTGCGGCCCGCACCTACGAGCAGTACTTC	CASSAARTYEQYF
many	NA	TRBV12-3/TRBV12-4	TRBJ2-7	TGTGCCAGCAGCAACCTGACACCGCCGAACGAGCAGTACTTC	CASSNLTPPNEQYF
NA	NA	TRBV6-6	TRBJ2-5	TGTGCCAGCAGTTACTCAGGTGAAGAGACCCAGTACTTC	CASSYSGEETQYF
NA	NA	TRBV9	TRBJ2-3	TGTGCCAGCAGCGTAGGCGGGTCATTAGATACGCAGTATTTT	CASSVGGSLDTQYF
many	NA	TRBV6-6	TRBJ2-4	TGTGCCAGCAGTTACGGGACGGGGCTAGGAAACATTCAGTACTTC	CASSYGTGLGNIQYF
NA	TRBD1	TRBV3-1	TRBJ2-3	TGTGCCAGCAGCCTGGGACAGGGAAAGTGGACAGATACGCAGTATTTT	CASSLGQGKWTDTQYF
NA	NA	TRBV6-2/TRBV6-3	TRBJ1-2	TGTGCCAGCAGTTACTCGAGAGGGGTGGCTGGCTACACCTTC	CASSYSRGVAGYTF
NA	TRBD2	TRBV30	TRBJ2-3	TGTGCCTGGAGTGTCCTAGCGGCACGTACAGATATGCAGTATTTT	CAWSVLAARTDMQYF
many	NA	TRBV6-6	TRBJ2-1	TGTGCCAGCAGTTACCGCGCGGAGCTCAATGAGCAGTTCTTC	CASSYRAELNEQFF
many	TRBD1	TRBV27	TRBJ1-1	TGTGCCAGCAGTTACAGGGGACCGAACACTGAAGCTTTCTTT	CASSYRGPNTEAFF
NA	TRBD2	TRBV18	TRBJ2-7	TGTGCCAGCTCACCCCGGGACTACTCCTACGAGCAGTACTTC	CASSPRDYSYEQYF
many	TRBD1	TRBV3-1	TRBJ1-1	TGTGCCAGCACCACAGGGGACACTGAAGCTTTCTTT	CASTTGDTEAFF
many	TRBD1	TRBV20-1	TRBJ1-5	TGCAGTGCTATTTCCGGGACAGGGGGCAGGGGCAATCAGCCCCAGCATTTT	CSAISGTGGRGNQPQHF
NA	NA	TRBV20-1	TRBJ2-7	TGCAGTGCTAGAGAGGCCGGGAGCTACGAGCAGTACTTC	CSAREAGSYEQYF
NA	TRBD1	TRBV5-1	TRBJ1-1	TGCGCCAGCAGCCTCGACAGGGGGCGAGATGAAGCTTTCTTT	CASSLDRGRDEAFF
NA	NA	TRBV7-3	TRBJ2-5	TGTGCCAGCAGCTTAGAGCGGTTGGAGACCCAGTACTTC	CASSLERLETQYF
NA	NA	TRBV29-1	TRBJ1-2	TGCAGCGTTTCCCCAGGCCAGGGATCAAGAGGCTACACCTTC	CSVSPGQGSRGYTF
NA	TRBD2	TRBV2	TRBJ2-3	TGTGCCAGCAGCCCGACTAGCGGGAGCAACACAGATACGCAGTATTTT	CASSPTSGSNTDTQYF
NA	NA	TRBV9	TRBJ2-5	TGTGCCAGCAGCGTTCGGCTCCAAGAGACCCAGTACTTC	CASSVRLQETQYF
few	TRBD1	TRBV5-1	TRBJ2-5	TGCGCCAGCAGCCCGGGGACAGGGAGCGTGGAGACCCAGTACTTC	CASSPGTGSVETQYF
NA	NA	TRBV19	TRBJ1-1	TGTGCCAATAGCGATCGTCTAGGGCCCGGGAACACTGAAGCTTTCTTT	CANSDRLGPGNTEAFF
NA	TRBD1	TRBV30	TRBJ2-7	TGTGCCCGGTCTACCGGGACAGAACTACCCTACGAGCAGTACTTC	CARSTGTELPYEQYF
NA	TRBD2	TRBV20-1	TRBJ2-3	TGCAGTGCTAGTCGCCTAGCGGGAGCAAGGGGCACAGATACGCAGTATTTT	CSASRLAGARGTDTQYF
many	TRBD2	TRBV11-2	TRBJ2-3	TGTGCCAGCAGCTTTTTTGGGACTAGCGGGCGCTCTAGCACAGATACGCAGTATTTT	CASSFFGTSGRSSTDTQYF
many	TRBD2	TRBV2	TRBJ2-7	TGTGCCAGCAGTGGGACTAGCGGACTCTCCTACGAGCAGTACTTC	CASSGTSGLSYEQYF
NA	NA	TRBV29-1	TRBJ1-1	TGCAGCGCCGCCCGGGGGGAGAGCACTGAAGCTTTCTTT	CSAARGESTEAFF
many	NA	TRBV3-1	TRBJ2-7	TGTGCCAGCAGCCAACGTCTCCTTTCGACCTACGAGCAGTACTTC	CASSQRLLSTYEQYF
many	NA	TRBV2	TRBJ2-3	TGTGCCAGCAGCCAACGATCCAATACGCAGTATTTT	CASSQRSNTQYF
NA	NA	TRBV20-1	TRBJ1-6	TGCAGTGCTTCTAAGGGAAGTGGGTATAATTCACCCCTCCACTTT	CSASKGSGYNSPLHF
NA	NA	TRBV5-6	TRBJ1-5	TGTGCCAGCAGCTTGGGCGTCTCGACAGATACGCAGCATTTT	CASSLGVSTDTQHF
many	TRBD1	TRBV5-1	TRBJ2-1	TGCGCCAGCAGCCCCACTCCGGGACAGGGAAGCAATGAGCAGTTCTTC	CASSPTPGQGSNEQFF
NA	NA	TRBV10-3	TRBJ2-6	TGTGCCATCAGTGAGTCGGGCGGGGCCAACGTCCTGACTTTC	CAISESGGANVLTF
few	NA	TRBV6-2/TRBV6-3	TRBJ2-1	TGTGCCAGCAGTTACTCGACCGGGGAGCAGTTCTTC	CASSYSTGEQFF
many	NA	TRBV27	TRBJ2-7	TGTGCCAGCAGTTTATCGACCGGGAGTGTCTACGAGCAGTACTTC	CASSLSTGSVYEQYF
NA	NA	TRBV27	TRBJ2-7	TGTGCCAGCAGTCCCCACGGGAGCGAGCAGTACTTC	CASSPHGSEQYF
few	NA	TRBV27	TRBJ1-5	TGTGCCAGCAGTCCGAGGGTCAATCAGCCCCAGCATTTT	CASSPRVNQPQHF
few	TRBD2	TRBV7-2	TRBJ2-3	TGTGCCAGCAGGATGGGACTAGCGGGTGATACGCAGTATTTT	CASRMGLAGDTQYF
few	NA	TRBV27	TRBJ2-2	TGTGCCAGCAGTTTCACCGGGACGAGGAACACCGGGGAGCTGTTTTTT	CASSFTGTRNTGELFF
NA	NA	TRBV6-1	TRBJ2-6	TGTGCCAGCAGTAAACAGGGTGGGAGCTCTGGGGCCAACGTCCTGACTTTC	CASSKQGGSSGANVLTF
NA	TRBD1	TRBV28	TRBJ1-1	TGTGCCAGCAGTCCTCGACAGGGTGGGGGGGACACTGAAGCTTTCTTT	CASSPRQGGGDTEAFF